These T cell receptor beta chains were read from a single sample in a study of blood T cells in healthy people across ages. From the 5' RACE reads, TCRdb called clonotypes with MiXCR, one entry per CDR3 protein. The data show approximately 880,000 distinct CDR3 sequences, around 48% seen once. The source material was blood. These receptor sequences come from a young man in good health. Both conserved end residues are part of each CDR3. The D gene is left open where the match is weak. A clone size is listed for some rows: how often the clone was seen (once, few, many), or a class if it is expanded.

V gene	J gene	clone size	D gene	CDR3 DNA	CDR3 protein
TRBV7-3	TRBJ2-1	-	-	TGTGCCAGCAGCAATCCTCTCCGGGGGAGGCACAATGAGCAGTTCTTC	CASSNPLRGRHNEQFF
TRBV20-1	TRBJ2-1	few	TRBD2	TGCAGTGCTAGTTATAGCGGGGGGATTAATGAGCAGTTCTTC	CSASYSGGINEQFF
TRBV5-1	TRBJ2-3	-	-	TGCGCCAGCAGCTTGGATAGAGGCGCCGCAGATACGCAGTATTTT	CASSLDRGAADTQYF
TRBV2	TRBJ1-4	-	-	TGTGCCAGCAGAGATAGACAGGTTAATGAAAAACTGTTTTTT	CASRDRQVNEKLFF
TRBV29-1	TRBJ1-5	once	TRBD1	TGCAGCGTCGCATCCGGGACAGGGGGTCGGCCCCAGCATTTT	CSVASGTGGRPQHF
TRBV20-1	TRBJ2-4	few	TRBD2	TGCAGTGCCGAGACTAGCGGGGGGTCCAAAAACATTCAGTACTTC	CSAETSGGSKNIQYF
TRBV6-5	TRBJ2-3	-	TRBD2	TGTGCCAGCAGACTCCCGGGGCTAGCGGGCATAGATACGCAGTATTTT	CASRLPGLAGIDTQYF
TRBV10-3	TRBJ1-6	-	TRBD1	TGTGCCATCAGTGAGGGACAGGGGAATTCACCCCTCCACTTT	CAISEGQGNSPLHF
TRBV5-1	TRBJ2-4	-	TRBD1	TGCGCCAGCAGCCAACGCCCGGGACAGGGACTCTACGAGCGGTACTTC	CASSQRPGQGLYERYF
TRBV4-3	TRBJ2-3	-	TRBD2	TGCGCCAGCAGCCAAGACTTCGGGGTAGCGGGGGGGCCAACAGATACGCAGTATTTT	CASSQDFGVAGGPTDTQYF
TRBV11-3	TRBJ2-1	-	-	TGTGCCAGCAGCTTAGCCATAGCCCTGAGCTCCTACAATGAGCAGTTCTTC	CASSLAIALSSYNEQFF
TRBV7-2	TRBJ2-5	-	TRBD2	TGTGCCAGCAGCTTAGTTCGCTTGCGGGGGGCTTCACGAGGAGAGACCCAGTACTTC	CASSLVRLRGASRGETQYF
TRBV7-9	TRBJ1-1	-	-	TGTGCCAGCAGTCTGACGACAGGTGAAGCTTTCTTT	CASSLTTGEAFF
TRBV5-4	TRBJ2-3	few	TRBD1	TGTGCCAGCACTCCGAAGGGACAGGAGTACACGCAGTATTTT	CASTPKGQEYTQYF
TRBV6-2/TRBV6-3	TRBJ2-1	few	TRBD1	TGTGCCAGCAGTTGGGTTGAGGGGGCCGAAAAATGGAATGAGCAGTTCTTC	CASSWVEGAEKWNEQFF
TRBV13	TRBJ1-6	-	-	TGTGCCAGCAGCTTCGATGCAGGGAAGCATAATTCACCCCTCCACTTT	CASSFDAGKHNSPLHF
TRBV15	TRBJ2-5	-	TRBD2	TGTGCCACCAGCAGTCTCTCTAGCGGGGATTTGGAGACCCAGTACTTC	CATSSLSSGDLETQYF
TRBV20-1	TRBJ2-1	few	TRBD2	TGCAGTGCTAGTTTTGTGGCGGGGGGATACAATGAGCAGTTCTTC	CSASFVAGGYNEQFF
TRBV9	TRBJ2-5	-	TRBD1	TGTGCCAGCAGCGGGACAGGAGAAGAGGAGACCCAGTACTTC	CASSGTGEEETQYF
TRBV25-1	TRBJ2-5	-	TRBD1	TGTGCCAGCAGTGACTTTGGACAGGGGCTTTACCAAGAGACCCAGTACTTC	CASSDFGQGLYQETQYF
TRBV7-9	TRBJ2-1	few	-	TGTGCCAGCAGCCAGCAGGGGAGTTACAATGAGCAGTTCTTC	CASSQQGSYNEQFF
TRBV12-3/TRBV12-4	TRBJ1-1	few	-	TGTGCCAGCAGTTTACGGAACAGCCTGAACACTGAAGCTTTCTTT	CASSLRNSLNTEAFF
TRBV5-1	TRBJ2-7	many	TRBD1	TGCGCCAGCAGCGACGGACAGGGGCTCTCCCACGAGCAGTACTTC	CASSDGQGLSHEQYF
TRBV27	TRBJ2-7	many	TRBD2	TGTGCCAGCAGTTTAACCAGCGGGGTGGACGAGCAGTACTTC	CASSLTSGVDEQYF